The 27 T cell receptor beta chains reported below all come from one sample, sequenced in a study of beta chain features in type 1 diabetes. Every isolated RNA sample was fully reverse transcribed, so sequencing captured expressed TCRB transcripts. Data came from immunoSEQ multiplex PCR; TCRdb stores just in-frame clones and leaves some out. The table lists approximately 250,000 clones, over 9.5% of them singletons. What was sequenced was naive CD4+ T cells from blood. These receptors all come from a woman under 30 in good health.

This clone came up a few times. The J gene is TRBJ2-7, the V gene TRBV6-1; TRBD1 aligns across 12 bases. The germline CDR1 and CDR2 sequences are MNHNS and SASEGT. The CDR3 is made up of 17 amino acids. V lost 4 bases, J lost 8 bases, and 15 bases stayed unmatched. The CDR3 DNA reads as TGTGCCAGCAGTGCTCCTCCGGGACAGGGGGCGAATCGTAAGCAGTACTTC. Encoded protein: CASSAPPGQGANRKQYF.

This clone was found a few times. The chain is built from TRBV19 and TRBJ1-1; D might be TRBD1 (6 bases). The germline V and J ends were trimmed by 5 bases and 5 bases, with 18 bases remaining between them. CDR1 is LNHDA, CDR2 SQIVND, per germline (reference sequence). This CDR3 region has 15 residues. CDR3 nucleotide sequence: TGTGCCAGTAGTCAGGGGTCCGTAGGGCGAACTGAAGCTTTCTTT. Protein sequence: CASSQGSVGRTEAFF.

V gene TRBV5-1 combines with J gene TRBJ1-4, with 8 bases fitting TRBD1. The CDR3 covers 17 residues. Germline-derived CDR1 and CDR2 are SGHRS and YFSETQ. Germline trimming cut 0 bases from V and 2 bases from J; bases unmatched to any gene: 6. The CDR3 spells CASSLGTAGGTNEKLFF. CDR3 nucleotides: TGCGCCAGCAGCTTGGGGACCGCAGGGGGCACTAATGAAAAACTGTTTTTT.

There are a few counts of this clone. V is TRBV2 and J is TRBJ2-7; 10 bases agree with TRBD1. This CDR3 has 13 residues. The J segment lost 6 bases and the V segment lost 7 bases, leaving 6 bases of the junction unmatched. Germline V CDR1 and CDR2: SNHLY, FYNNEI. The CDR3, as DNA: TGTGCCAGCACCAGCGACAGGGGGCGCGAGCAGTACTTC. This codes for CASTSDRGREQYF.

This rearrangement joins TRBV30 to TRBJ1-1; D remains ambiguous. Trimming cost V 6 bases and J 11 bases, with 16 bases left between them. The CDR3 is 11 amino acids. Germline values: CDR1 GTSNPN, CDR2 SVGIG (reference sequence). The CDR3 is CACRGTFGAFF. The CDR3 DNA follows: TGTGCCTGCAGAGGCACCTTCGGGGCTTTCTTT. The whole variable domain, filled in from reference TRBV30 and TRBJ1-1, reads SQTIHQWPATLVQPVGSPLSLECTVEGTSNPNLYWYRQAAGRGLQLLFYSVGIGQISSEVPQNLSASRPQDRQFILSSKKLLLSDSGFYLCACRGTFGAFFGQGTRLTVV.

A remark on this clone: The same CDR3 is also encoded by other DNA sequences in this sample. The V call is TRBV9, the J call TRBJ2-2, with D tentatively TRBD2 (5 bases). V was trimmed by 0 bases and J by 5 bases, leaving 5 bases between them. The CDR3 consists of 13 residues. Germline V gene data show CDR1 as SGDLS and CDR2 as YYNGEE. The CDR3 coding sequence is TGTGCCAGCAGCGTAGGAGGGACCGGGGAGCTGTTTTTT. As protein: CASSVGGTGELFF.

This rearrangement joins TRBV7-3 to TRBJ2-1; 8 bases align to TRBD2. J was trimmed by 6 bases and V by 0 bases; bases with no gene match: 7. The CDR3 length is 16 residues. CDR1 is SGHTA and CDR2 is FQGTGA in the germline V gene. The CDR3 nucleotides read TGTGCCAGCAGCTTAACGGGAGCCCGGGGGGGCAATGAGCAGTTCTTC. Its translation: CASSLTGARGGNEQFF.

The CDR3 coding sequence is TGTGCCAGCAGCTTAGGGGCCGACAGCACTGTTGAGCAGTTCTTC. Protein: CASSLGADSTVEQFF. The J gene is TRBJ2-1, the V gene TRBV5-6, with D possibly being TRBD1 (5 bases). The CDR3 totals 15 residues. In germline, CDR1 is SGHDT, CDR2 YYEEEE. V was pared by 2 bases and J by 9 bases, with 18 bases between.

The chain has TRBV5-1 and TRBJ1-1, with D possibly being TRBD1 (6 bases). V lost 4 bases to trimming and J lost 6 bases, with 16 bases between them. Germline V CDR1 and CDR2: SGHRS, YFSETQ. The CDR3 totals 14 residues. In nucleotides, the CDR3 is TGCGCCAGCAGCCCGGATTTAAGGGGGTCTGAAGCTTTCTTT. Translating it yields CASSPDLRGSEAFF.

This clone was picked up a small number of times. The rearrangement uses TRBV15 and TRBJ1-5, with a tentative D call TRBD1 (6 bases). CDR3 length: 16 residues. Germline CDR1 LNHNV, CDR2 YYDKDF (reference sequence). Trimming took off 0 bases at V and 2 bases at J, with 11 bases between the two ends. CDR3 nucleotide sequence: TGTGCCACCAGCAGAGATCCCAGGGGCGGCAATCAGCCCCAGCATTTT. It is translated as CATSRDPRGGNQPQHF.

V usage is TRBV4-2 and J usage is TRBJ2-1; 9 bases line up with TRBD2. With V trimmed by 10 bases and J by 0 bases, 10 bases remained unmatched. The CDR3 is 16 residues long. Germline lookup yields CDR1 LGHNA and CDR2 YNFKEQ. DNA for the CDR3: TGTGCCATAAAGGGACTAGCCAAACACTCCTACAATGAGCAGTTCTTC. Encoded protein: CAIKGLAKHSYNEQFF.

V gene TRBV5-4 combines with J gene TRBJ2-3, with D perhaps matching TRBD2 (5 bases). Germline values: CDR1 SGHNT, CDR2 YYREEE (reference sequence). The V gene lost 4 bases and the J gene lost 8 bases, with 11 bases spanning the gap. This CDR3 spans 12 amino acids. The CDR3 loop is CASSQGLSTQYF. In nucleotides, the CDR3 is TGTGCCAGCAGCCAAGGACTGTCTACGCAGTATTTT.

In its sample, this clone was seen a few times. This chain's CDR3 is CASRLDTYEQYF. In DNA form, the CDR3 reads TGTGCCAGCAGATTGGACACCTACGAGCAGTACTTC. The gene calls are TRBV2 and TRBJ2-7, with D tentatively TRBD1 (5 bases). The CDR3 has 12 amino acids. Germline loops: CDR1 SNHLY, CDR2 FYNNEI. The ends were cut back, 6 bases at V and 2 bases at J, with 8 bases in the middle. The whole variable domain, filled in from reference TRBV2 and TRBJ2-7, reads EPEVTQTPSHQVTQMGQEVILRCVPISNHLYFYWYRQILGQKVEFLVSFYNNEISEKSEIFDDQFSVERPDGSNFTLKIRSTKLEDSAMYFCASRLDTYEQYFGPGTRLTVT.

The V call is TRBV7-6, the J call TRBJ2-7; 9 bases agree with TRBD1. The CDR3 contains 15 residues. The ends lost 1 base at V and 6 bases at J; junction bases unmatched: 7. CDR1 is SGHVS, CDR2 FNYEAQ, per germline. CDR3 in DNA: TGTGCCAGCAGCTTAGAAGGGACAGGGCTTACCGAGCAGTACTTC. It specifies CASSLEGTGLTEQYF.

This clone was counted a few times. This sequence joins TRBV18 and TRBJ2-5; 14 nucleotides match TRBD2. Trimming removed 3 bases from V and 4 bases from J; junction bases left unmatched: 4. The V gene's germline CDR1 is KGHSH and CDR2 LQKENI. This CDR3 has 16 residues. The CDR3 region is CASSPGLAGVGETQYF. For the CDR3, the DNA is TGTGCCAGCTCACCGGGACTAGCGGGGGTAGGAGAGACCCAGTACTTC.

This clone has only a few counts. The chain joins TRBV5-6 to TRBJ1-2; weak D call: TRBD1 (6 bases). Germline CDR1 is SGHDT and CDR2 is YYEEEE. This CDR3 has 13 residues. Between the trimmed V and J ends, which lost 4 bases and 1 base, there was a span of 8 bases. CDR3 region: CASSLDSNYGYTF. The CDR3 DNA reads as TGTGCCAGCAGCCTGGACAGTAACTATGGCTACACCTTC.

This clone showed up just a few times. The chain combines TRBV6-6 with TRBJ2-1; 9 nucleotides match TRBD2. The germline CDR1 and CDR2 sequences are MNHNY and SVGAGI (reference sequence). J was trimmed by 10 bases and V by 0 bases; bases with no gene match: 4. This CDR3 contains 14 residues. The CDR3 reads CASSYSRLAGEQFF. As DNA, the CDR3 is TGTGCCAGCAGTTACTCGCGTCTAGCGGGGGAGCAGTTCTTC.

This clone was found many times. V and J are TRBV5-4 and TRBJ2-7; D remains ambiguous. The CDR3 spans 12 residues. V dropped 0 bases and J dropped 4 bases, with 5 bases sitting between them. Germline V CDR1 and CDR2: SGHNT, YYREEE (reference sequence). This CDR3 is CASSLVPYEQYF. CDR3 DNA sequence: TGTGCCAGCAGCTTGGTCCCTTACGAGCAGTACTTC.

Only a few counts were recorded for this clone. The chain is built from TRBV7-2 and TRBJ1-4; 9 bases line up with TRBD1. Trimming took 5 bases from V and 8 from J; bases not matched to a gene: 6. CDR1 and CDR2 from the germline V gene are SGHTA and FQGNSA. This CDR3 comprises 14 residues. CDR3 loop: CASSPGTGREKLFF. CDR3 nucleotide sequence: TGTGCCAGCAGCCCCGGGACAGGGAGAGAAAAACTGTTTTTT.

This clone was seen ten or more times. The chain is built from TRBV7-9 and TRBJ2-7; D gene unclear. The V end was cut by 6 bases, the J end by 1 base, with 10 bases between. Germline CDR1 is SEHNR and CDR2 is FQNEAQ (reference sequence). The length of the CDR3 is 13 residues. DNA of the CDR3: TGTGCCAGCAGGAGTACAGATTCCTACGAGCAGTACTTC. Translation gives CASRSTDSYEQYF.

V and J are TRBV5-5 and TRBJ2-7; D might be TRBD2 (5 bases). V was trimmed by 3 bases and J by 2 bases, leaving 9 bases between them. The germline V gene has CDR1 SGHKS and CDR2 YYEKEE (reference sequence). This CDR3 is 13 amino acids long. As DNA, the CDR3 is TGTGCCAGCAGCTCCCGGGGTACCTACGAGCAGTACTTC. Translating gives CASSSRGTYEQYF.

This clone was picked up a small number of times. The chain employs TRBV14 and TRBJ1-2; 7 bases agree with TRBD1. This CDR3 spans 15 amino acids. Trimming took 8 bases from V and 6 from J; bases not matched to a gene: 15. Germline V gene sequence: CDR1 SGHDN, CDR2 FVKESK. CDR3 coding DNA: TGTGCCAGCTCTCCAAAATTGACAGGGATCCATGGCTACACCTTC. Its protein product is CASSPKLTGIHGYTF.

The chain recombines TRBV30 with TRBJ1-6; weak D call: TRBD1 (5 bases). Per germline, CDR1 GTSNPN and CDR2 SVGIG (reference sequence). Trimming pared 0 bases from V and 8 bases from J, leaving 11 bases between. The CDR3 runs 14 residues. This chain's CDR3 is CAWSVPGGYSPLHF. CDR3 coding DNA: TGTGCCTGGAGTGTCCCGGGGGGATATTCACCCCTCCACTTT.

The chain uses TRBV7-9 and TRBJ1-2; the match to TRBD1 covers 9 bases. Germline trimming cut 5 bases from V and 6 bases from J; bases unmatched to any gene: 10. Germline CDR1 and CDR2: SEHNR and FQNEAQ (reference sequence). The CDR3 totals 15 residues. CDR3 protein: CASSTGTGNRNGYTF. CDR3 nucleotides: TGTGCCAGCAGCACTGGGACAGGGAATAGAAATGGCTACACCTTC.

This clone was seen only a few times. Here the CDR3 reads CASSPANYGYTF. The CDR3 DNA follows: TGTGCCAGTAGTCCAGCTAACTATGGCTACACCTTC. The V call is TRBV19, the J call TRBJ1-2; unclear D gene. The V gene lost 5 bases and the J gene lost 0 bases, with 4 bases spanning the gap. This CDR3 contains 12 residues. The germline V gene has CDR1 LNHDA and CDR2 SQIVND (reference sequence).

This clone was recorded only once. This chain uses TRBV5-1 with TRBJ2-5; TRBD1 agrees at 9 bases. The CDR3 is 15 residues long. Trimming cost V 3 bases and J 1 base; bases outside gene matches: 4. CDR1 and CDR2 from the germline V gene are SGHRS and YFSETQ. CDR3 sequence reads: CASSSQTGGQETQYF. The CDR3 region has the DNA TGCGCCAGCAGCTCCCAGACAGGGGGCCAAGAGACCCAGTACTTC.

The sample holds a few counts of this clone. V usage is TRBV30 and J usage is TRBJ2-3, with TRBD2 identical over 12 bases. V shed 2 bases, J shed 3 bases, and the junction held 6 bases outside the gene matches. This CDR3 contains 16 residues. Per germline, CDR1 GTSNPN and CDR2 SVGIG (reference sequence). DNA of the CDR3: TGTGCCTGGAGTATCGGACTAGCGGGGTTGACAGATACGCAGTATTTT. It specifies CAWSIGLAGLTDTQYF.